This T cell receptor (beta chain) was sequenced in a study of blood T cell repertoires in COVID-19 (TCRdb year 2020). A note on the overall study: Samples covering the acute and convalescent phases of COVID-19 were provided by collaborators in the United States, Italy and Spain. The material from the prospective study consisted of cDNA or gDNA derived from T cells, B-cell-depleted T cells, or PBMCs. The dataset comprised deeply sampled blood TCRbeta repertoires from subjects exposed to, actively infected with, or recovered from COVID-19. A freely available public database, intended as a resource for researchers studying the immune response to SARS-CoV-2, is where the repertoires were released. The samples were drawn from two sources: the first 160 participants of the ongoing ImmuneRACE study, and 1,000 to 1,500 subjects contributed by 6 global collaborators. Sample metadata almost always included a de-identified subject ID, COVID-19 status, age in years and sex. HLA class I and class II types, where available, came from metadata supplied by the sample provider rather than from assay-based typing.

TCRbeta CDR3 regions were amplified from genomic DNA using the immunoSEQ Assay, a bias-controlled multiplex PCR. On the authors' methods: Within the assay, amplification of reference gene primers was used to estimate how many nucleated cells each sample contained. To quantify the absolute abundance of each unique TCRbeta CDR3 rearrangement, sequence reads were collapsed and filtered. Productive Simpson clonality was computed per sample as the square root of Simpson's diversity index over productive rearrangements. TCRdb re-hosts the immuneACCESS table, in-frame sequences only. Its copies lack some clones; in the studies checked, an unresolved V gene accounts for under half of them, and the cause for the rest is not known. D and trimming were read from the DNA, whereas the V and J calls and clone size are those reported in that table. This sample is represented by around 300,000 clones; roughly 89% of them were singletons. Together, the top ten hold around 0.97% of the sample.

Study-wide conclusions, independent of this receptor: Clinical and demographic metadata were provided uncurated, with the amount varying by source and participant.

At one collaborating source in Seattle, patients were enrolled during active infection and were followed longitudinally through the course of disease. Collaborating institutions collected whole blood in K2EDTA tubes following their own protocols. For TCRbeta analysis, collaborators shipped samples as frozen whole blood, isolated PBMCs, or DNA extracted from either of those sample types. This clone occurred a few times. The antigen it recognizes is unknown. No per-base quality is available; no much larger clone lies one base away. V is cut by 0 bases and J by 1 base, and the space between the germline ends is 12 bases. Looking up the germline V gene yields CDR1 LGHNA and CDR2 YSLEER. The CDR3 has 16 amino acids, counting the end cysteine and phenylalanine. CDR3 DNA is the only sequence kept; it has 48 bases, read in frame from the first base.

Sequencing was done on a sample of peripheral blood. Recombination connected TRBV4-3 to TRBJ1-2; the D gene is perhaps TRBD1, from 6 matching bases. This receptor was taken from a woman aged 40 to 50 with COVID-19, enrolled during active disease. DNA sequence: TGCGCCAGCAGCCAAGATTGGACAGACGTTAACTATGGCTACACCTTC. Its protein reads: CASSQDWTDVNYGYTF.